This T cell receptor (beta chain) appears in the sequencing data of a study of blood T cells in healthy people across ages. This CDR3 comprises 14 residues. The germline V gene has CDR1 LNHNV and CDR2 YYDKDF (reference sequence). V lost 0 bases and J lost 10, with 10 bases in between. Through a sample-barcoded 5' primer and a J-beta primer mix, a second PCR was run for roughly 6 to 12 cycles. TCRdb used MiXCR to reprocess the 5' RACE reads, holding one entry per CDR3 protein. The table includes 550,000 to 750,000 distinct CDR3 sequences, over 20% detected once. The clonotype was recovered from a man between 65 and 80 years old in good health. The sample taken for sequencing was blood. The gene calls are TRBV15 and TRBJ1-6; D ambiguous. The chain's CDR3 is CATSRDNGPSPLHF. CDR3 coding DNA: TGTGCCACCAGCAGAGATAATGGGCCATCACCCCTCCACTTT.